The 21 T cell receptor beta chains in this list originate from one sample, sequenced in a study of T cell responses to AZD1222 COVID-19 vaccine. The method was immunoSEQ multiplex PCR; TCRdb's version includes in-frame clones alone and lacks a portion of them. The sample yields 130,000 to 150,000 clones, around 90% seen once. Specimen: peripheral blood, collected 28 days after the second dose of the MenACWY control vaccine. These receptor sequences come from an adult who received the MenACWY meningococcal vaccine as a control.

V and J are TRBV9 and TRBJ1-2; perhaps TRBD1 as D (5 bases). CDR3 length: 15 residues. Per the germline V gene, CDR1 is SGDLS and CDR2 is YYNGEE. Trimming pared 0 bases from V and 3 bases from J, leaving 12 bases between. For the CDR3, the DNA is TGTGCCAGCAGCGTAGGGGCCAGGGAAGACTATGGCTACACCTTC. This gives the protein CASSVGAREDYGYTF.

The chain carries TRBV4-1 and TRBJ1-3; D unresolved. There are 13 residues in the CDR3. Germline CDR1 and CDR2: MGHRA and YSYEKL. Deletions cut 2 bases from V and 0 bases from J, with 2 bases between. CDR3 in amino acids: CASSQLSGNTIYF. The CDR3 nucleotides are TGCGCCAGCAGCCAACTCTCTGGAAACACCATATATTTT.

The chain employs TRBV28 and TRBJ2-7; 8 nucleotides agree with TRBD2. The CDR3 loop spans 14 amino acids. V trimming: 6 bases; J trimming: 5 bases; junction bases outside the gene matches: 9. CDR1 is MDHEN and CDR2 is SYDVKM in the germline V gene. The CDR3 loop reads CASRLPGLGDEQYF. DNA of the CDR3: TGTGCCAGCAGATTACCGGGACTAGGGGACGAGCAGTACTTC.

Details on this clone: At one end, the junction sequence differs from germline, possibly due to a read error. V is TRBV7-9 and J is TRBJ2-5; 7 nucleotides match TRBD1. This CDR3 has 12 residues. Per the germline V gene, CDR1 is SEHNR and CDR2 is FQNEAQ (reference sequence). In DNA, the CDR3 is TGTGCCAGCAGCTTAGAAAAGGGTACAGGGGACTTC. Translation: CASSLEKGTGDF.

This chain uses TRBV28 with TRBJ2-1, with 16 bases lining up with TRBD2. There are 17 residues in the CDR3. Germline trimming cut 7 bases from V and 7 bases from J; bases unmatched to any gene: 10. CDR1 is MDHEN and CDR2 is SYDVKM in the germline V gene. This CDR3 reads CASTPGLAGGLRNEQFF. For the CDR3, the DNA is TGTGCCAGCACCCCGGGACTAGCGGGAGGGCTGCGTAATGAGCAGTTCTTC.

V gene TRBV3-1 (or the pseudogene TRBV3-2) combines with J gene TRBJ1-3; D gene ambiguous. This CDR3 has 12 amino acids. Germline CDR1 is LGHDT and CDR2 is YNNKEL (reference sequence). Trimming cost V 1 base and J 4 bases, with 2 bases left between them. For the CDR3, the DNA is TGTGCCAGCAGCCAAGGGGGAAACACCATATATTTT. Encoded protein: CASSQGGNTIYF.

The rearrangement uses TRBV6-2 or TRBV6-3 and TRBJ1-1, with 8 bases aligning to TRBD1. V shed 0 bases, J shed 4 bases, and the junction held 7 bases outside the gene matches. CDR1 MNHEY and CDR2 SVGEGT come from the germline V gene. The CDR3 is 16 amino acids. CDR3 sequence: CASSYSSRGQGTEAFF. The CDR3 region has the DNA TGTGCCAGCAGTTACTCGTCCAGGGGGCAAGGCACTGAAGCTTTCTTT.

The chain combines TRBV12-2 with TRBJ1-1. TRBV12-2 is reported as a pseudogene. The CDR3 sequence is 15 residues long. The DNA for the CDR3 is TGTGCAAGTCGCTTAGCGGGGGTGGGCGTAACTGAAGCTTTCTTT. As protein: CASRLAGVGVTEAFF.

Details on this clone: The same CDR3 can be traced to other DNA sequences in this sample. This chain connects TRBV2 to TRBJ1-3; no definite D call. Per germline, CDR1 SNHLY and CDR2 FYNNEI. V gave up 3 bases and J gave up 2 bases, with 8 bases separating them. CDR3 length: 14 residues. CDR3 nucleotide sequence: TGTGCCAGCAGTGAGGGCACCCCTGGAAACACCATATATTTT. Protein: CASSEGTPGNTIYF.

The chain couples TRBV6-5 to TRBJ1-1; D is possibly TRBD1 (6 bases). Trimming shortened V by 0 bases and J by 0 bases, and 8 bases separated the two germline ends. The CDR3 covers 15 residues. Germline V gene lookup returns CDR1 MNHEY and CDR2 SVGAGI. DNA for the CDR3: TGTGCCAGCAGTTACTCCCAGGGGATGAACACTGAAGCTTTCTTT. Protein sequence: CASSYSQGMNTEAFF.

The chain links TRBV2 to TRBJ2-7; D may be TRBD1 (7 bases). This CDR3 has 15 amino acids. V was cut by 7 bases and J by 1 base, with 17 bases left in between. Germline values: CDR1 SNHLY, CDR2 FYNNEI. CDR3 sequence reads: CASTPPGGRSYEQYF. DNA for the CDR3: TGTGCCAGCACCCCACCAGGGGGGCGGTCCTACGAGCAGTACTTC.

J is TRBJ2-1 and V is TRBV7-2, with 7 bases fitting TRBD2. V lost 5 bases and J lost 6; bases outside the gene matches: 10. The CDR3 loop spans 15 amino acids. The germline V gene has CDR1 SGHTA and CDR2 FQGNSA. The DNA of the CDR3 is TGTGCCAGCAGCAAAGCGGGGCCGAAGACCAATGAGCAGTTCTTC. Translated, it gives CASSKAGPKTNEQFF.

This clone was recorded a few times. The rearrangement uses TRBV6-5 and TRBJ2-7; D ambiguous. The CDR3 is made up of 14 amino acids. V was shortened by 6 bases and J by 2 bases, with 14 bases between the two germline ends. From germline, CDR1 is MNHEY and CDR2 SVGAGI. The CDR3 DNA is TGTGCCAGCAGCCCCGCGGTCCGGACCTACGAGCAGTACTTC. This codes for CASSPAVRTYEQYF.

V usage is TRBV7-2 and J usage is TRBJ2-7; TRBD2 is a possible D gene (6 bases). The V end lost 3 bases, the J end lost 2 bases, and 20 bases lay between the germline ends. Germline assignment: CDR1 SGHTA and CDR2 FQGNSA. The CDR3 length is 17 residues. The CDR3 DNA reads TGTGCCAGCAGCTTCGCGGGTACAAGCGGGTCCCCCTACGAGCAGTACTTC. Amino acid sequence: CASSFAGTSGSPYEQYF.

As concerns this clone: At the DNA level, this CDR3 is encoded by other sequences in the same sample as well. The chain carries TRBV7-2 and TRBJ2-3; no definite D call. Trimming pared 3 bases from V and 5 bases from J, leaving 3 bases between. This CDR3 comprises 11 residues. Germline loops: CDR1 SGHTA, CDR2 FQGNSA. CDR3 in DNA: TGTGCCAGCAGCTTGAGAGATACGCAGTATTTT. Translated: CASSLRDTQYF.

The CDR3 DNA follows: TGTGCCAGCAGTTATGGGGGGCATAATTCACCCCTCCACTTT. This encodes CASSYGGHNSPLHF. The rearrangement links TRBV6-5 to TRBJ1-6, with D possibly TRBD1 on 6 matching bases. The germline CDR1 and CDR2 sequences are MNHEY and SVGAGI. The CDR3 runs to 14 residues. Deletions cut 3 bases from V and 5 bases from J, with 8 bases between.

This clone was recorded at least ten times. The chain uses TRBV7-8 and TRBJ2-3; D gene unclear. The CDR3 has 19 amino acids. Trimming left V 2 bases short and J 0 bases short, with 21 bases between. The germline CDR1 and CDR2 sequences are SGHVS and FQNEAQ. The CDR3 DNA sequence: TGTGCCAGCAGCTTACAGGATCCGGCCGTCTTCACTAGCACAGATACGCAGTATTTT. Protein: CASSLQDPAVFTSTDTQYF.

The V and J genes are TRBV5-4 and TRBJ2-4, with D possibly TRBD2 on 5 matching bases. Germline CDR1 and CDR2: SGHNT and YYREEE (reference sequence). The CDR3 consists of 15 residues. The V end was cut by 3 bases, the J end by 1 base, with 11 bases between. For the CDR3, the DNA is TGTGCCAGCAGCTCGGGATCTGGGGCCAAAAACATTCAGTACTTC. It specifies CASSSGSGAKNIQYF. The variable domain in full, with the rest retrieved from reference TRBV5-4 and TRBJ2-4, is ETGVTQSPTHLIKTRGQQVTLRCSSQSGHNTVSWYQQALGQGPQFIFQYYREEENGRGNFPPRFSGLQFPNYSSELNVNALELDDSALYLCASSSGSGAKNIQYFGAGTRLSVL.

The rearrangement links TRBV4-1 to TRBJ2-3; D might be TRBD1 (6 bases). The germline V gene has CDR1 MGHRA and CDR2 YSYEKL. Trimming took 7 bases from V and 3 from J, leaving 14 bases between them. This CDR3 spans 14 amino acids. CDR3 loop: CASKIGQSTDTQYF. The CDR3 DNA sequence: TGCGCCAGCAAAATCGGACAGAGTACAGATACGCAGTATTTT.

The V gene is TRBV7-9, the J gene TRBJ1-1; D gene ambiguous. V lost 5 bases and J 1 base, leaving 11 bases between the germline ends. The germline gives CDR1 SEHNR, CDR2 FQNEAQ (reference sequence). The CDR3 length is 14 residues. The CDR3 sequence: CASSHQVGNTEAFF. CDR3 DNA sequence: TGTGCCAGCAGCCACCAGGTGGGGAACACTGAAGCTTTCTTT.

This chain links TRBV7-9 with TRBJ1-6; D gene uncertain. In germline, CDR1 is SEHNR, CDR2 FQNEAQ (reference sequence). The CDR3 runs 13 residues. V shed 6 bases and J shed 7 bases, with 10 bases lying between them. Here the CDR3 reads CASRREVNSPLHF. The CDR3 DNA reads TGTGCCAGCAGGAGGGAGGTGAATTCACCCCTCCACTTT.